This entry lists 27 T cell receptor beta chains sequenced from one sample in a study of T cells in Graves' hyperthyroidism and ophthalmopathy. Researchers amplified the TCR beta CDR3 regions from RNA transcripts. With the HTBI primer set, the TCR CDR3 went through a first round of RT-PCR. MiXCR, applied by TCRdb to the multiplex PCR reads, yields one record per CDR3 protein. The data contain about 360,000 distinct CDR3 sequences, 20% to 25% of them singletons. Sequencing was performed on blood. These receptors came from a man aged 50-60 years with Graves' hyperthyroidism.

The chain employs TRBV24-1 and TRBJ2-3; D tentatively reads TRBD1 or TRBD2 (5 bases each). Germline lookup yields CDR1 KGHDR and CDR2 SFDVKD. This CDR3 is built from 16 residues. The V end lost 4 bases, the J end lost 6 bases, and 19 bases lay between the germline ends. CDR3 bases: TGTGCCACCAGTGACCTTCGACAGTCCGGGGCGGATACGCAGTATTTT. The encoded protein is CATSDLRQSGADTQYF.

This clonotype showed up just once. A single base separates this from a much larger clone, so it may be a read error. The J gene is TRBJ1-3, the V gene TRBV7-2, with D unclear. This CDR3 comprises 15 residues. The germline V gene has CDR1 SGHTA and CDR2 FQGNSA. The CDR3 DNA reads as TGTGCCGGCAGTCCGGGCCCGAGCTCTGGAAACACCATATATTTT. This gives the protein CAGSPGPSSGNTIYF.

This clonotype was seen repeatedly, ten times or more. This chain connects TRBV7-6 to TRBJ2-3; unclear D gene. The CDR3 runs 13 residues. Per the germline V gene, CDR1 is SGHVS and CDR2 is FNYEAQ. Trimming cost V 0 bases and J 4 bases, with 5 bases left between them. The CDR3 loop reads CASSLARSDTQYF. CDR3 nucleotide sequence: TGTGCCAGCAGCTTAGCGAGGTCAGATACGCAGTATTTT.

The rearrangement joins TRBV19 to TRBJ1-5; the match to TRBD1 covers 7 bases. The CDR3 contains 14 residues. Germline CDR1 and CDR2: LNHDA and SQIVND (reference sequence). Trimming at V came to 2 bases and at J to 4 bases, leaving 2 bases not matched to a gene. The CDR3 spells CASSIWGQNQPQHF. CDR3 nucleotide sequence: TGTGCCAGTAGTATATGGGGACAGAATCAGCCCCAGCATTTT.

Points on this clonotype: One junction end disagrees with the germline gene, perhaps due to a read error. The chain joins TRBV7-8 to TRBJ2-7; TRBD2 aligns across 14 bases. The CDR3 is 15 amino acids. Per the germline V gene, CDR1 is SGHVS and CDR2 is FQNEAQ. CDR3 DNA: TGTGTCAGCAGCCCAAGGACTAGCGGGAGGTACGAGCAGTACTTC. Its translation: CVSSPRTSGRYEQYF.

This clonotype was counted a few times. V gene TRBV20-1 combines with J gene TRBJ2-3; TRBD2 matches 8 bases. V lost 3 bases to trimming and J lost 2 bases; unmatched junction nucleotides: 4. The CDR3 extends over 14 amino acids. Germline values: CDR1 DFQATT, CDR2 SNEGSKA (reference sequence). The CDR3 region is CSARYSGVTDTQYF. The CDR3 region has the DNA TGCAGTGCTAGGTATAGCGGGGTCACAGATACGCAGTATTTT.

This clonotype was picked up many times. The rearrangement uses TRBV11-2 and TRBJ2-5; D is undetermined. The V gene's germline CDR1 is SGHAT and CDR2 FQNNGV. The CDR3 runs 11 residues. V dropped 4 bases and J dropped 5 bases, with 5 bases sitting between them. CDR3 sequence (DNA): TGTGCCAGCAGCTGGCGGGAGACCCAGTACTTC. This translates into CASSWRETQYF.

This clonotype was observed a few times. V gene TRBV4-1 combines with J gene TRBJ2-7, with D unresolved. The CDR3 has 15 residues. Germline values: CDR1 MGHRA, CDR2 YSYEKL. V was cut by 0 bases and J by 9 bases, with 18 bases left in between. As DNA, the CDR3 is TGCGCCAGCAGCCAAGAGTCCCGTTCTACTACGGGGCAGTACTTC. Translated: CASSQESRSTTGQYF.

This rearrangement joins TRBV10-3 to TRBJ2-7, with D unclear. The CDR3 consists of 13 residues. V lost 2 bases, J lost 3 bases, and 8 bases lay in between. CDR1 ENHRY and CDR2 SYGVKD come from the germline V gene. CDR3 sequence (DNA): TGTGCCATCAGTGAGAACCCCAGCTACGAGCAGTACTTC. This encodes CAISENPSYEQYF.

This clonotype has only a few counts. The rearrangement links TRBV28 to TRBJ2-1, with TRBD2 identical over 9 bases. Trimming removed 3 bases from V and 6 bases from J; junction bases left unmatched: 3. CDR1 MDHEN and CDR2 SYDVKM come from the germline V gene. This CDR3 comprises 14 residues. CDR3 coding DNA: TGTGCCAGCAGTTTTCGACTAGCGGTCAATGAGCAGTTCTTC. Amino acid sequence: CASSFRLAVNEQFF.

The table lists this clonotype with many counts. The junction departs from germline at one end; a sequencing error may be responsible. This CDR3 reads CASSLAAGGESYNEQFF. The CDR3 DNA is TGTGCTAGCAGCTTAGCGGCGGGAGGGGAATCGTACAATGAGCAGTTCTTC. The chain carries TRBV7-7 and TRBJ2-1, with TRBD2 identical over 9 bases. The CDR3 consists of 17 residues. CDR1 and CDR2 from the germline V gene are SSHAT and FNYEAQ (reference sequence).

This clonotype was counted a few times. This chain links TRBV28 with TRBJ1-5; D possibly corresponds to TRBD1 (5 bases). V lost 4 bases to trimming and J lost 6 bases, with 7 bases between them. This CDR3 is 12 amino acids long. The germline V gene has CDR1 MDHEN and CDR2 SYDVKM. The CDR3 DNA follows: TGTGCCAGCAGTTCGGGACCTCAGCCCCAGCATTTT. It is translated as CASSSGPQPQHF.

To note about this clonotype: Germline and junction disagree at one end, which may indicate a read error. The rearrangement links TRBV5-1 to TRBJ2-7; D is perhaps TRBD1 (5 bases). CDR1 and CDR2 from the germline V gene are SGHRS and YFSETQ. This CDR3 is 13 amino acids long. The CDR3 DNA sequence: TGCGCCAGCAGCTTGGGACAGAGCTACGAGCGGTACTTC. Translated: CASSLGQSYERYF.

The V call is TRBV7-2, the J call TRBJ2-1, with TRBD2 identical over 11 bases. There are 17 residues in the CDR3. The germline gives CDR1 SGHTA, CDR2 FQGNSA. J lost 7 bases, V lost 2 bases, and 10 bases had no gene match. CDR3 in amino acids: CASSLFVTSGTWNEQFF. Here the CDR3 DNA reads TGTGCCAGCAGCTTATTTGTGACTAGCGGGACATGGAATGAGCAGTTCTTC.

This clonotype was seen a handful of times. The chain couples TRBV4-1 to TRBJ2-5, with 7 bases that match TRBD1. Per the germline V gene, CDR1 is MGHRA and CDR2 is YSYEKL. The CDR3 length is 14 residues. The V gene end was trimmed by 4 bases and the J gene end by 8 bases; junction bases not matched to a gene: 10. The CDR3 sequence: CASSPRDSARTQYF. Here the CDR3 DNA reads TGCGCCAGCAGCCCCAGGGACAGCGCAAGAACCCAGTACTTC.

This clonotype has ten or more counts. V is TRBV3-1 and J is TRBJ2-3; D is unresolved. V lost 5 bases to trimming and J lost 4 bases, with 16 bases between them. Germline CDR1 and CDR2: LGHDT and YNNKEL (reference sequence). The CDR3 spans 15 residues. CDR3 DNA sequence: TGTGCCAGCAGCGCAAGATATGAGGTCCCAGATACGCAGTATTTT. It encodes CASSARYEVPDTQYF.

The chain is built from TRBV5-1 and TRBJ2-5; D remains unclear. Germline V gene sequence: CDR1 SGHRS, CDR2 YFSETQ. V was clipped by 4 bases and J by 1 base, with 11 bases between them. This CDR3 spans 14 amino acids. In nucleotides, the CDR3 is TGCGCCAGCAGCCGCGAAATCCTCCAAGAGACCCAGTACTTC. Translation gives CASSREILQETQYF.

The V call is TRBV6-1, the J call TRBJ2-4; D is perhaps TRBD2 (6 bases). The CDR3 is 17 amino acids. Trimming cost V 1 base and J 0 bases, with 13 bases left between them. Germline CDR1 reads MNHNS; CDR2 reads SASEGT. The CDR3 DNA sequence: TGTGCCAGCAGTGAAGTAAAGCGGGTCCTAGCCAAAAACATTCAGTACTTC. Translating gives CASSEVKRVLAKNIQYF.

This clonotype appeared a few times. The rearrangement links TRBV6-1 to TRBJ2-7; 8 nucleotides align to TRBD1. Germline values: CDR1 MNHNS, CDR2 SASEGT. The CDR3 covers 12 residues. Losses at the gene ends were 10 bases for V and 3 bases for J; bases not matched to a gene: 5. The CDR3 reads CATGTGLYEQYF. The CDR3 DNA sequence: TGTGCCACCGGGACAGGACTCTACGAGCAGTACTTC.

The rearrangement links TRBV30 to TRBJ2-7; D may be TRBD1 (5 bases). Trimming cost V 6 bases and J 0 bases, with 9 bases left between them. There are 12 residues in the CDR3. The germline V gene has CDR1 GTSNPN and CDR2 SVGIG (reference sequence). The CDR3 is CACRGTSYEQYF. Written as DNA, the CDR3 is TGTGCCTGTAGGGGAACCTCCTACGAGCAGTACTTC.

On this clonotype itself: Given a much more abundant clone one base away, this may be a read error. The chain couples TRBV7-2 to TRBJ2-7, with D unclear. This CDR3 comprises 13 residues. Deletions cut 7 bases from V and 7 bases from J, with 17 bases between. Germline CDR1 is SGHTA and CDR2 is FQGNSA. The CDR3 DNA follows: TGTGCCAGCACAAACCCACCCTTATATGAGCAGTACTTC. Protein: CASTNPPLYEQYF.

The chain combines TRBV20-1 with TRBJ2-5; D perhaps matches TRBD2 (6 bases). The V gene lost 1 base and the J gene lost 2 bases, with 8 bases spanning the gap. CDR1 DFQATT and CDR2 SNEGSKA come from the germline V gene (reference sequence). This CDR3 spans 13 amino acids. DNA of the CDR3: TGCAGTGCTAGAGGGGACTTACAAGAGACCCAGTACTTC. This sequence encodes CSARGDLQETQYF.

This rearrangement joins TRBV30 to TRBJ2-7; D possibly corresponds to TRBD2 (6 bases). Germline values: CDR1 GTSNPN, CDR2 SVGIG (reference sequence). CDR3 size: 15 residues. V lost 4 bases and J lost 2, with 18 bases in between. The CDR3 sequence is CAWTKPGLVAYEQYF. In DNA, the CDR3 is TGTGCCTGGACCAAACCGGGACTGGTCGCCTACGAGCAGTACTTC.

This clonotype was observed a few times. The rearrangement uses TRBV4-2 and TRBJ2-7, with 7 bases matching TRBD2. There are 14 residues in the CDR3. The germline V gene encodes CDR1 LGHNA and CDR2 YNFKEQ. V dropped 0 bases and J dropped 4; count of bases not matched to a gene: 3. The CDR3 bases are TGTGCCAGCAGCCAAGAGTGGCGGGAGTACGAGCAGTACTTC. Translation gives CASSQEWREYEQYF.

This chain uses TRBV7-3 with TRBJ2-7; TRBD2 matches 10 bases. The CDR3 runs to 16 residues. Germline loops: CDR1 SGHTA, CDR2 FQGTGA. V dropped 0 bases and J dropped 5; count of bases not matched to a gene: 7. The CDR3 DNA follows: TGTGCCAGCAGCTTAACGTTTACTAGCGGGGATCACGAGCAGTACTTC. Translated, it gives CASSLTFTSGDHEQYF.

At least ten counts were recorded for this clonotype. J is TRBJ2-3 and V is TRBV12-3 or TRBV12-4, with a tentative D call TRBD2 (6 bases). With 3 bases removed from V and 2 bases from J, the gap between germline ends came to 18 bases. The CDR3 is 17 amino acids. The CDR3 spells CASSFGLASEYTDTQYF. The CDR3 bases are TGTGCCAGCAGTTTTGGTCTAGCGTCGGAGTACACAGATACGCAGTATTTT.

This clonotype was found many times. The chain joins TRBV11-2 to TRBJ2-3, with D uncertain. The germline V gene has CDR1 SGHAT and CDR2 FQNNGV. This CDR3 region has 16 residues. V lost 1 base to trimming and J lost 4 bases, with 15 bases between them. The CDR3 DNA reads as TGTGCCAGCAGCTTAGGCACAGACCCCAGATCAGATACGCAGTATTTT. Protein: CASSLGTDPRSDTQYF.